This section outlines one T cell receptor beta chain sequence together with its context. J lost 8 bases, V lost 0 bases, and 10 bases had no gene match. CDR3 size: 18 residues. Germline values: CDR1 LGHDT, CDR2 YNNKEL (reference sequence). This sample stems from a study of blood T cell repertoires in COVID-19. Whole-study context: Acute-phase and convalescent COVID-19 samples originated in the United States, Italy and Spain. The analysed material was cDNA or gDNA that came from T cells, B-cell-depleted T cells, or PBMCs.

In the original workflow: Nucleated cell number was recorded as an estimate derived from reference gene primer amplification. TCRdb's copy holds only in-frame clones and misses some; the assay was immunoSEQ multiplex PCR. Clone size and the V and J calls come from that table; the DNA yielded D and trimming. The sample holds over 200,000 clones, about 89% seen once. The origin of this receptor is a woman aged 45 to 65 with acute or convalescent COVID-19. This chain uses TRBV3-1 (or the pseudogene TRBV3-2) with TRBJ2-1, with 13 nucleotides matching TRBD2. Input material: peripheral blood. The CDR3 DNA reads TGTGCCAGCAGCCAAGAAACTAGCGGGAGGGCCGTCTCTCATGAGCAGTTCTTC. It is translated as CASSQETSGRAVSHEQFF.